The present entry profiles one TCR beta chain with its context. V was clipped by 7 bases and J by 6 bases; unmatched bases: 13. The germline gives CDR1 MDHEN, CDR2 SYDVKM. The CDR3 contains 16 residues. Some clones are missing from TCRdb's copy, which holds only in-frame ones; the method was immunoSEQ multiplex PCR. The data show more than 250,000 clones, with about 83% seen just once and roughly 6.3% held by the top ten. This sample is part of a study of blood T cell repertoires in COVID-19. Recruits, aged roughly 18 to 90 years, lived in 20 to 30 US areas. The specimen was PBMCs or T cells enriched from blood (not recorded which). The V gene is TRBV28, the J gene TRBJ2-3; 10 positions match TRBD1. The receptor comes from a woman between 40 and 50 years old who had recovered from COVID-19. CDR3 sequence reads: CASTPAWTGGWDTQYF. The CDR3, as DNA: TGTGCCAGCACCCCAGCGTGGACAGGGGGATGGGATACGCAGTATTTT.